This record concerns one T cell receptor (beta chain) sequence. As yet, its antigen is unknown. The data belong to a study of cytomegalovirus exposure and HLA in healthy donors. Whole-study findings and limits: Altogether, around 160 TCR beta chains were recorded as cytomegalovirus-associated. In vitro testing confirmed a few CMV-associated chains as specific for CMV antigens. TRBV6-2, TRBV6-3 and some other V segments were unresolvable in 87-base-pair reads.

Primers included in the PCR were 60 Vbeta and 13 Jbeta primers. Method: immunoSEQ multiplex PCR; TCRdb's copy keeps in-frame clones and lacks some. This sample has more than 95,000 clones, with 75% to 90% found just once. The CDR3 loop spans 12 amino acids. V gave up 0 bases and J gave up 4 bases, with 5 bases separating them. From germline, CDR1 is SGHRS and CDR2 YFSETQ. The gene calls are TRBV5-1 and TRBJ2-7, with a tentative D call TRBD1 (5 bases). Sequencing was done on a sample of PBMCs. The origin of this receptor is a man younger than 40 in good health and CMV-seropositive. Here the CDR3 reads CASSLGQYEQYF. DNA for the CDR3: TGCGCCAGCAGCTTGGGACAGTACGAGCAGTACTTC.